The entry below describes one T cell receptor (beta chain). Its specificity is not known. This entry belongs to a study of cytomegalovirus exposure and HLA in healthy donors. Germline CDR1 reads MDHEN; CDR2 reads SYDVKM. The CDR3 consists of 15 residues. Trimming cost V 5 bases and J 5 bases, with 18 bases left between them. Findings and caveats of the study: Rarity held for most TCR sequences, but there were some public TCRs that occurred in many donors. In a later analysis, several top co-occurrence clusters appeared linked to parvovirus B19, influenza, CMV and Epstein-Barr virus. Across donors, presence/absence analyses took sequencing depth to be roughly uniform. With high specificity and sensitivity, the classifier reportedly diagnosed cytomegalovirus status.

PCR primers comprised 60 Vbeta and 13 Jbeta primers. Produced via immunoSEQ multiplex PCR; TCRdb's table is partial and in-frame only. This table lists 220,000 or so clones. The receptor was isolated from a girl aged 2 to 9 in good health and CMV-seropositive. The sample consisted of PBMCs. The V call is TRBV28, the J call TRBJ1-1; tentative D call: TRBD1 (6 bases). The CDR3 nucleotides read TGTGCCAGCAGTCTAGACCGGGACACGAGGACTGAAGCTTTCTTT. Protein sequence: CASSLDRDTRTEAFF.